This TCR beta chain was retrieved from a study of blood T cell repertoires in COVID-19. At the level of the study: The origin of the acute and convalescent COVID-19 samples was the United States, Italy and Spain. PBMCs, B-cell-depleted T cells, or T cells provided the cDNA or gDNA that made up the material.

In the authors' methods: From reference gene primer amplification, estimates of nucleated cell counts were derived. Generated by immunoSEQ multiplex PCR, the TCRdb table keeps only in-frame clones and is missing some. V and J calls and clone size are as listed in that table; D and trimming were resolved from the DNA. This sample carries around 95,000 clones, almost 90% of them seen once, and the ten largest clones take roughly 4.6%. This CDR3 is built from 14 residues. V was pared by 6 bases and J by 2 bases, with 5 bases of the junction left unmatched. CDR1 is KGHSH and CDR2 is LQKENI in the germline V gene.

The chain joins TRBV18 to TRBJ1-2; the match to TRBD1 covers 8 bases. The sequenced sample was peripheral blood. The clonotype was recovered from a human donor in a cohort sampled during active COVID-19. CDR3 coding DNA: TGTGCCAGCTCCCAGGGGGCGGAGAACTATGGCTACACCTTC. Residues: CASSQGAENYGYTF.